This T cell receptor (beta chain) was captured by sequencing in a study of neurological immune-mediated disorders (dated by TCRdb to about 2019). Background for the entire study: Using UMI-based sequencing, the study compared peripheral blood TCR-beta repertoires from patients with HTLV-I-associated myelopathy (HAM/TSP), patients with multiple sclerosis, and healthy controls. Longitudinal samples, technical triplicates and paired sorted CD4+ and CD8+ T-cell subsets, alongside PBMC samples, were included among the approximately 110 TCR-beta libraries. The cohort was made up of some 70 subjects, consisting of some 14 HAM/TSP patients, 34 multiple sclerosis patients and 20 healthy controls. What the study reported, not specific to this receptor: TCR clonal expansion was highest in HAM/TSP patients and lowest in MS patients, with MS patients falling below even healthy controls. Expanded clones from different subjects shared no identical CDR3 amino acid sequences, which suggests that TCR-beta repertoires were private in all groups.

This clonotype is medium-sized (0.01 to 0.1%) in terms of sample share. Its antigen is currently not known. No much larger clone is present one base from it, and per-base qualities are unavailable. V is trimmed back by 4 bases and J by 7 bases, and the junction contains 3 bases that no gene match accounts for. The CDR3 starts with the cysteine, ends with the phenylalanine, and has 13 residues. Of all the DNA, just the CDR3 is kept, 39 bases in frame from base 1. Sequences LNHDA (CDR1) and SQIVND (CDR2) are obtained from the germline V gene (reference sequence). The healthy controls were volunteers from a blood bank in Maryland, USA. Unsorted PBMC libraries were generated from 2 million PBMCs stored in RNAlater at -80 °C until RNA extraction. Peripheral blood was subjected to Ficoll-Hypaque density gradient centrifugation to isolate PBMCs, which were then cryopreserved in liquid nitrogen. cDNA was synthesized by template-switch 5'RACE using a primer carrying a 10-nucleotide random unique molecular identifier by which each TCR transcript was tagged. Each sequencing run produced over 190 million TCR-beta sequences covering 15-18 subjects. The RNeasy kit was used to extract total RNA. The KAPA Real-time Library Amplification kit was used to amplify TCR-beta VDJ regions with primers for the TCR constant region and the 5'RACE anchor. A first PCR added sample indexes and Illumina adaptors, after which a second PCR increased the library yield. After Ampure bead purification, the roughly 650 bp TCR product was size-selected on a 2% E-gel SizeSelection system. Before pooling, library quality was assessed on a Bioanalyzer, concentration was determined with Qubit, and library quantification was performed with the Kapa Library Quantification kit. An Illumina HiSeq 2500 was used to sequence the libraries paired-end at 2 x 150 bp. To increase sequence diversity, roughly 24-31% phiX was spiked into each library pool. The study's own analysis went as follows. The quality-filtered reads were processed with the UMI-based MiGEC pipeline, whose error correction step removed more than 85% of the raw TCR sequences. VDJ genes were aligned to IMGT germline references, and each clonotype was defined by a unique CDR3 amino acid sequence together with V-J genes. Clonal expansion, Shannon diversity and CDR3 relatedness were evaluated with VDJtools (CalcPairwiseDistances, ClusterSamples), while phylogenetic trees were built in CLCbio workbench. A clone was classed as expanded if it had 8 or more unique UMIs, a cutoff based on coefficient-of-variation modelling across technical triplicates. Through fastp at Q25 and MiXCR, TCRdb rebuilt clones from the public reads, retaining in-frame beta chains. Entries that share a CDR3 protein sequence are merged under the most common genes and DNA. TCRdb's processing, not the authors', yielded these V and J calls. The sample yields fewer than 85,000 distinct CDR3 sequences; about a sixth were counted once. 15% of the sample comes from the top ten.

The clonotype originates from a woman aged 40 to 55 in good health. The source material was PBMCs. In this chain, TRBV19 is recombined with TRBJ2-5; TRBD1 lines up with 10 middle nucleotides. The bases are TGTGCCAGTAGTAGTCGGGACAGGGGGACCCAGTACTTC. Its protein is CASSSRDRGTQYF.